These 16 T cell receptor beta chains were all obtained from the same sample, sequenced in a study of blood T cell repertoires in COVID-19. TCRdb keeps only in-frame clones here, not all; method: immunoSEQ multiplex PCR. This table holds more than 30,000 clones, 75% to 90% found once. The specimen sequenced was peripheral blood. The source of these receptors is an elderly woman with active or convalescent COVID-19.

The chain has TRBV28 and TRBJ2-1; 11 positions agree with TRBD2. The CDR3 runs to 14 residues. Trimming removed 5 bases from V and 7 bases from J; junction bases left unmatched: 4. In germline, CDR1 is MDHEN, CDR2 SYDVKM. The CDR3, as DNA: TGTGCCAGCAGTCTGACTAGCGGGGTTAATGAGCAGTTCTTC. It encodes CASSLTSGVNEQFF.

The chain recombines TRBV18 with TRBJ2-6; the match to TRBD1 covers 8 bases. CDR1 is KGHSH, CDR2 LQKENI, per germline. The CDR3 runs 22 residues. The ends lost 5 bases at V and 4 bases at J; junction bases unmatched: 25. CDR3 DNA: TGTGCCAGCTCAATAAGCGACAGGGGAGCCCCTGGTGGAAGATCCGGGGCCAACGTCCTGACTTTC. It is translated as CASSISDRGAPGGRSGANVLTF.

The rearrangement links TRBV7-6 to TRBJ1-6; D perhaps matches TRBD1 (6 bases). The CDR3 consists of 14 residues. Germline loops: CDR1 SGHVS, CDR2 FNYEAQ. With 5 bases removed from V and 7 bases from J, the gap between germline ends came to 12 bases. CDR3 amino acids: CASSPRTDNSPLHF. CDR3 coding DNA: TGTGCCAGCAGCCCCAGGACAGACAATTCACCCCTCCACTTT.

The chain joins TRBV4-1 to TRBJ1-5, with TRBD1 matching over 7 bases. Germline V lookup: CDR1 MGHRA, CDR2 YSYEKL. CDR3 length equals 15 residues. With V trimmed by 1 base and J by 3 bases, 3 bases remained unmatched. This CDR3 reads CASSQVDRDNQPQHF. The CDR3 DNA is TGCGCCAGCAGCCAAGTAGACAGGGACAATCAGCCCCAGCATTTT.

The rearrangement links TRBV7-3 to TRBJ1-1; 10 bases are a match to TRBD1. V was pared by 5 bases and J by 6 bases, with 3 bases of the junction left unmatched. The CDR3 consists of 13 residues. Germline-derived CDR1 and CDR2 are SGHTA and FQGTGA. CDR3 loop: CASSGGTGAEAFF. DNA of the CDR3: TGTGCCAGCAGCGGTGGGACAGGGGCTGAAGCTTTCTTT.

J is TRBJ2-2 and V is TRBV10-3, with 7 positions matching TRBD1. The germline V gene has CDR1 ENHRY and CDR2 SYGVKD. The CDR3 runs 15 residues. The trim removed 8 bases at V and 0 bases at J, leaving 6 bases unmatched. The CDR3 reads CAIQGGQTNTGELFF. The CDR3 DNA follows: TGTGCCATCCAAGGGGGCCAAACGAACACCGGGGAGCTGTTTTTT.

V gene TRBV5-4 combines with J gene TRBJ2-7; a possible D gene is TRBD1 (5 bases). V lost 4 bases, J lost 2 bases, and 10 bases lay in between. Per the germline V gene, CDR1 is SGHNT and CDR2 is YYREEE (reference sequence). CDR3 length: 13 residues. CDR3 amino acids: CASSQTGTYEQYF. The CDR3 bases are TGTGCCAGCAGCCAAACAGGTACCTACGAGCAGTACTTC.

V gene TRBV4-1 combines with J gene TRBJ2-7; TRBD2 agrees at 8 bases. V lost 3 bases, J lost 7 bases, and 20 bases stayed unmatched. The CDR3 sequence is 18 residues long. CDR1 and CDR2 (germline): MGHRA, YSYEKL. CDR3 residues: CASSHHSGRGASSWEQYF. The CDR3 DNA reads as TGCGCCAGCAGCCATCATAGCGGGCGGGGGGCCTCCTCCTGGGAGCAGTACTTC.

The chain has TRBV11-3 and TRBJ1-1; a possible D gene is TRBD1 (5 bases). V dropped 2 bases and J dropped 7 bases, with 8 bases sitting between them. Germline CDR1 SGHNT, CDR2 YENEEA. This CDR3 has 12 residues. CDR3 nucleotide sequence: TGTGCCAGCAGCTTAAAAGACAGTGAAGCTTTCTTT. It encodes CASSLKDSEAFF.

CDR3 amino acids: CASSFQGRTDTQYF. The CDR3 DNA follows: TGCGCCAGCAGCTTTCAGGGGCGCACAGATACGCAGTATTTT. The chain is built from TRBV5-1 and TRBJ2-3, with D perhaps TRBD1 (6 bases). V was shortened by 2 bases and J by 1 base, with 8 bases between the two germline ends. Germline lookup yields CDR1 SGHRS and CDR2 YFSETQ. This CDR3 region has 14 residues. Drawing the rest from reference TRBV5-1 and TRBJ2-3, the complete variable domain is KAGVTQTPRYLIKTRGQQVTLSCSPISGHRSVSWYQQTPGQGLQFLFEYFSETQRNKGNFPGRFSGRQFSNSRSEMNVSTLELGDSALYLCASSFQGRTDTQYFGPGTRLTVL.

The chain is built from TRBV4-1 and TRBJ1-4; D is undetermined. Germline V gene data show CDR1 as MGHRA and CDR2 as YSYEKL. V shed 6 bases and J shed 0 bases, with 11 bases lying between them. This CDR3 comprises 15 residues. DNA for the CDR3: TGCGCCAGCAGGCTTAATGAGGCAACTAATGAAAAACTGTTTTTT. It is translated as CASRLNEATNEKLFF.

The chain uses TRBV11-2 and TRBJ1-5, with a weak D call TRBD1 (5 bases). The V gene lost 0 bases and the J gene lost 4 bases, with 10 bases spanning the gap. The CDR3 runs 15 residues. Germline V gives CDR1 SGHAT, CDR2 FQNNGV. The CDR3 region has the DNA TGTGCCAGCAGCTTAGATAGGGACTTGAATCAGCCCCAGCATTTT. It encodes CASSLDRDLNQPQHF.

The chain uses TRBV9 and TRBJ2-5; D ambiguous. CDR3 size: 14 residues. The germline CDR1 and CDR2 sequences are SGDLS and YYNGEE. V shed 0 bases and J shed 7 bases, with 13 bases lying between them. In DNA, the CDR3 is TGTGCCAGCAGCGTAGAGCCGGGTATAGCGACCCAGTACTTC. This translates into CASSVEPGIATQYF.

The CDR3 here is CASSMGQGGEQYF. The CDR3 DNA reads TGTGCCAGTAGTATGGGACAGGGTGGAGAGCAGTACTTC. This chain links TRBV19 with TRBJ2-7; 9 bases line up with TRBD1. The CDR3 length is 13 residues. Germline V gene sequence: CDR1 LNHDA, CDR2 SQIVND (reference sequence). V shed 3 bases, J shed 7 bases, and the junction held 4 bases outside the gene matches. Filled out from reference TRBV19 and TRBJ2-7, the complete variable domain reads DGGITQSPKYLFRKEGQNVTLSCEQNLNHDAMYWYRQDPGQGLRLIYYSQIVNDFQKGDIAEGYSVSREKKESFPLTVTSAQKNPTAFYLCASSMGQGGEQYFGPGTRLTVT.

V is TRBV11-2 and J is TRBJ2-3, with D possibly matching TRBD2 (6 bases). V was cut by 2 bases and J by 2 bases, with 14 bases left in between. The CDR3 covers 16 residues. CDR1 and CDR2 (germline): SGHAT, FQNNGV. The CDR3 region has the DNA TGTGCCAGCAGCTTACGGAGGGCAGGAAACACAGATACGCAGTATTTT. Its protein product is CASSLRRAGNTDTQYF.

The chain carries TRBV3-1 (or the pseudogene TRBV3-2) and TRBJ2-1; TRBD2 matches 7 bases. Per the germline V gene, CDR1 is LGHDT and CDR2 is YNNKEL (reference sequence). V was pared by 1 base and J by 5 bases, with 11 bases of the junction left unmatched. There are 17 residues in the CDR3. The CDR3 region is CASSQVSRGFGHNEQFF. CDR3 DNA sequence: TGTGCCAGCAGCCAAGTATCGCGGGGGTTTGGGCACAATGAGCAGTTCTTC.